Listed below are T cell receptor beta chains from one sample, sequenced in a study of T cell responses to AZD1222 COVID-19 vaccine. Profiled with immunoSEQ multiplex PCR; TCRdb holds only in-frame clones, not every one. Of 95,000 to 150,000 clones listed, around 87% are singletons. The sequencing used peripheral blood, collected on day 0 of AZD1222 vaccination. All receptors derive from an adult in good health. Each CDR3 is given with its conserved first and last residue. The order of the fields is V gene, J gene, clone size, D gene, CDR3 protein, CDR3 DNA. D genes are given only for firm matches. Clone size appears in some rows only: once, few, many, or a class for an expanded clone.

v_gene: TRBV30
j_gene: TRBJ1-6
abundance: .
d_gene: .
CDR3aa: CAWSVRGITNSPLHF
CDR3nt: TGTGCCTGGAGTGTGCGGGGGATAACTAATTCACCCCTCCACTTT

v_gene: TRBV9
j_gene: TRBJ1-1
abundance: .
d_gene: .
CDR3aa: CASSSTTGTEAFF
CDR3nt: TGTGCCAGCAGCTCAACTACGGGCACTGAAGCTTTCTTT

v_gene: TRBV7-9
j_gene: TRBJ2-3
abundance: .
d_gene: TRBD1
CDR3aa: CASSVGTGGSTDTQYF
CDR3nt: TGTGCCAGCAGCGTAGGGACAGGGGGTAGCACAGATACGCAGTATTTT

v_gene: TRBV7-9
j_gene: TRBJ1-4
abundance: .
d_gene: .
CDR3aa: CASSLAGRDTNEKLFF
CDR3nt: TGTGCCAGCAGCTTAGCCGGGAGGGATACTAATGAAAAACTGTTTTTT

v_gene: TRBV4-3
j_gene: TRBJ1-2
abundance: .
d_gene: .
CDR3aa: CASSQVAATNYGYTF
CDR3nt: TGCGCCAGCAGCCAAGTGGCCGCTACTAACTATGGCTACACCTTC

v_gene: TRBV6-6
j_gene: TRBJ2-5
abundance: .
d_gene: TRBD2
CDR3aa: CASSYRSGGFETQYF
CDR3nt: TGTGCCAGCAGTTACAGAAGCGGGGGCTTTGAGACCCAGTACTTC

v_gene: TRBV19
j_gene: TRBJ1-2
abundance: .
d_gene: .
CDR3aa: CASSMWPLYGYTF
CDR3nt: TGTGCCAGTAGTATGTGGCCTCTGTATGGCTACACCTTC

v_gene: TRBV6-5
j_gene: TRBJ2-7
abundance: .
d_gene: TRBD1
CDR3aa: CASTWTGGYEQYF
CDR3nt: TGTGCCAGCACATGGACAGGGGGCTACGAGCAGTACTTC

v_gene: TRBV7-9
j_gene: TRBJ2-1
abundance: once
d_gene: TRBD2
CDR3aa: CASSLFSGGRNEQFF
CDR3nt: TGTGCCAGCAGCTTATTTAGCGGGGGAAGGAATGAGCAGTTCTTC

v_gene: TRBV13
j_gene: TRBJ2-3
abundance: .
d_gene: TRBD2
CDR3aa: CASSLGERGHSTDTQYF
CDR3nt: TGTGCCAGCAGCTTAGGAGAGCGGGGCCATAGCACAGATACGCAGTATTTT

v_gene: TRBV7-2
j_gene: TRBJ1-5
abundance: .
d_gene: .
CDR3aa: CASSLDRLNQPQHF
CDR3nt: TGTGCCAGCAGCCTCGACAGACTCAATCAGCCCCAGCATTTT

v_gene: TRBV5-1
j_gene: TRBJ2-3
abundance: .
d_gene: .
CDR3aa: CASRLSTDTQYF
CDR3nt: TGCGCCAGCCGCCTTAGCACAGATACGCAGTATTTT

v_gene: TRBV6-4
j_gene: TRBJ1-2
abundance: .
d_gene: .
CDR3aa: CASSPDSPSSAYGYTF
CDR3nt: TGTGCCAGCAGCCCAGACAGCCCCAGTTCCGCCTATGGCTACACCTTC

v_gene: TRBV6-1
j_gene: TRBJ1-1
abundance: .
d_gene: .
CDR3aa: CASSELNTEAFF
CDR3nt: TGTGCCAGCAGTGAACTGAACACTGAAGCTTTCTTT

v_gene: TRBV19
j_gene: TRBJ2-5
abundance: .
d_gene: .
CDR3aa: CASSFGGEETQYF
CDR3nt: TGTGCCAGTAGTTTCGGAGGAGAAGAGACCCAGTACTTC

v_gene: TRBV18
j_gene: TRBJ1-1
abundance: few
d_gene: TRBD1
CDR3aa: CASSQRQGLNTEAFF
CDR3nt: TGTGCCAGCTCACAAAGACAGGGACTGAACACTGAAGCTTTCTTT

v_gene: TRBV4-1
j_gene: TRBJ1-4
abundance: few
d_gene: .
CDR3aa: CASSQARREKLFF
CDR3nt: TGCGCCAGCAGCCAAGCCCGCAGGGAAAAACTGTTTTTT

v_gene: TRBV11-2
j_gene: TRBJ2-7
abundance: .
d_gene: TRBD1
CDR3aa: CASSFPAGGHYEQYF
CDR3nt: TGTGCCAGCAGCTTTCCTGCAGGGGGCCACTACGAGCAGTACTTC

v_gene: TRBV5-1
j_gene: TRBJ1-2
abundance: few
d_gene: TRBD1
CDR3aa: CASSFGTGYGYTF
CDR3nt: TGCGCCAGCAGCTTCGGGACAGGATATGGCTACACCTTC

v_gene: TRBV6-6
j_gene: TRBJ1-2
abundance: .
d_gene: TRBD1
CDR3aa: CASSRTGTGGRPYGYTF
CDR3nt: TGTGCCAGCAGTCGCACCGGGACAGGGGGCCGTCCCTATGGCTACACCTTC

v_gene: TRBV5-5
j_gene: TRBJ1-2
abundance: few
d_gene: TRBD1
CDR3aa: CASSARGPRESGYTF
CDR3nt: TGTGCCAGCAGCGCAAGGGGGCCCCGGGAGTCTGGCTACACCTTC

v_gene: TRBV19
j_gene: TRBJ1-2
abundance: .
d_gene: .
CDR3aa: CASNSPGRANYGYTF
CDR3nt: TGTGCCAGTAATTCTCCGGGACGAGCTAACTATGGCTACACCTTC

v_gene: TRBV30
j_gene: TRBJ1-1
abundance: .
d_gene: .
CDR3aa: CAWSEHLGSPYSLEAFF
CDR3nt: TGTGCCTGGAGTGAACACTTGGGGTCTCCTTACTCCCTTGAAGCTTTCTTT

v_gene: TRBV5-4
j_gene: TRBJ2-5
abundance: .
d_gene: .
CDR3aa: CASSLPEETQYF
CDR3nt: TGTGCCAGCAGCTTGCCGGAGGAGACCCAGTACTTC

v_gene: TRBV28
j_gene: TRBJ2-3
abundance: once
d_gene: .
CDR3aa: CASREGFLDTQYF
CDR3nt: TGTGCCAGCAGGGAGGGGTTCCTAGATACGCAGTATTTT

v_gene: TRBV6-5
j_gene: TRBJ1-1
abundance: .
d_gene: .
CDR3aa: CASRAQGDVNTEAFF
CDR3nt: TGTGCCAGCAGGGCACAGGGTGACGTGAACACTGAAGCTTTCTTT

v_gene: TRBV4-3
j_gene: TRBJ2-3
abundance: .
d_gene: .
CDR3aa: CASSQTETSTDTQYF
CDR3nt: TGCGCCAGCAGCCAAACTGAAACCAGCACAGATACGCAGTATTTT

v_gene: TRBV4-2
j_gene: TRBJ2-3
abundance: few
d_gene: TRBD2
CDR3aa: CASSQVAGPSSTDTQYF
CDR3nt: TGTGCCAGCAGCCAAGTAGCGGGGCCCTCTAGCACAGATACGCAGTATTTT

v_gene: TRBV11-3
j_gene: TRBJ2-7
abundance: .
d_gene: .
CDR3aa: CASSLRGRRSSYEQYF
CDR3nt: TGTGCCAGCAGCTTACGAGGACGGAGAAGCTCCTACGAGCAGTACTTC

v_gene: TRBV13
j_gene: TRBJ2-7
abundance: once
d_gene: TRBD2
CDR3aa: CASSLAVRTSYEQYF
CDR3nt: TGTGCCAGCAGCTTAGCGGTTAGGACTAGCTACGAGCAGTACTTC

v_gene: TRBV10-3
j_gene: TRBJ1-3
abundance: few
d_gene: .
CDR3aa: CAISELQGGHTIYF
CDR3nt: TGTGCCATCAGTGAGTTACAGGGAGGACACACCATATATTTT

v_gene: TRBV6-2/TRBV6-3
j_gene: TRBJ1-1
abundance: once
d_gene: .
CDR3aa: CASSSLSLDKMNTEAFF
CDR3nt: TGTGCCAGCAGTTCCTTATCCCTAGACAAAATGAACACTGAAGCTTTCTTT

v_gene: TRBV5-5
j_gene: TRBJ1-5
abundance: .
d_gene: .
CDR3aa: CASSSDPRSNQPQHF
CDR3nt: TGTGCCAGCAGCTCGGACCCTCGAAGCAATCAGCCCCAGCATTTT

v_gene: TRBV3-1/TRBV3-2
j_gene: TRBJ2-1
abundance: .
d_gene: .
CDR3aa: CASRYNNEQFF
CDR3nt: TGTGCCAGCAGATACAACAATGAGCAGTTCTTC

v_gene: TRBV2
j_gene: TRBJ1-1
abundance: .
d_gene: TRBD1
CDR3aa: CASSVGQGARGLTEAFF
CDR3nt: TGTGCCAGCAGTGTGGGGCAGGGGGCTCGAGGTCTCACTGAAGCTTTCTTT

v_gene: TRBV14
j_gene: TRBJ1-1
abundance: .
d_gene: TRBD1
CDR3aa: CASSHLDRRATEAFF
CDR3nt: TGTGCCAGCAGCCACCTGGACAGGAGGGCCACTGAAGCTTTCTTT

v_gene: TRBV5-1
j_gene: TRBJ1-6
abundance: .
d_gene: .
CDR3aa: CASSLAGSSYNSPLHF
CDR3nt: TGCGCCAGCAGCTTGGCTGGGAGCTCCTATAATTCACCCCTCCACTTT

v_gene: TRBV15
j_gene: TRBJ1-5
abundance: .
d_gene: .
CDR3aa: CATSGTDGHDQPQHF
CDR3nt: TGTGCCACCAGCGGGACCGACGGGCACGATCAGCCCCAGCATTTT

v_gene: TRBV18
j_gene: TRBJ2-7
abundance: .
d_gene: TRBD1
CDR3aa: CASSPRDRASGEQYF
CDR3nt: TGTGCCAGCTCACCGCGGGACAGGGCATCAGGGGAGCAGTACTTC

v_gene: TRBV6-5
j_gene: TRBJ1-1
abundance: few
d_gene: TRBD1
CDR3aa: CASTPGGTEAFF
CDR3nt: TGTGCCAGCACCCCAGGGGGCACTGAAGCTTTCTTT

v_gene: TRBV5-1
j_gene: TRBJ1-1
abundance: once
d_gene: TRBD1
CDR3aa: CASSTGGSTEAFF
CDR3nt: TGCGCCAGCTCTACAGGGGGCTCGACTGAAGCTTTCTTT

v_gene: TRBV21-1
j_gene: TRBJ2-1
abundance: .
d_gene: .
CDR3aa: CASSKALQSQNEQFF
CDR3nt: TGTGCCAGCAGCAAAGCGCTACAGTCCCAAAATGAGCAGTTCTTC

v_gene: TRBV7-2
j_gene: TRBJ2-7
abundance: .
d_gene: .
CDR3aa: CASSSSGNSYEQYF
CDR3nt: TGTGCCAGCAGCTCCTCGGGCAACTCCTACGAGCAGTACTTC

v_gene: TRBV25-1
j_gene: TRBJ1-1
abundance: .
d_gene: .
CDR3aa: CASSESERLSVNSAFF
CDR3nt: TGTGCCAGCAGTGAATCGGAACGGCTCTCGGTTAATTCAGCTTTCTTT

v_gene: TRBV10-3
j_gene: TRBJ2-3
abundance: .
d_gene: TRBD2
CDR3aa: CAISAVPAGGNTDTQYF
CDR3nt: TGTGCCATCAGTGCAGTTCCTGCGGGGGGGAACACAGATACGCAGTATTTT

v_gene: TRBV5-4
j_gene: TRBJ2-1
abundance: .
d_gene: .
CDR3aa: CASSYKPGGDYDVNEQFF
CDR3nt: TGTGCCAGCAGTTACAAACCGGGCGGAGACTACGATGTTAACGAGCAGTTCTTC

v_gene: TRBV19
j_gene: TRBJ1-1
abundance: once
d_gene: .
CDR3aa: CASSIAGQRGTEAFF
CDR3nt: TGTGCCAGTAGTATAGCAGGGCAACGAGGGACTGAAGCTTTCTTT

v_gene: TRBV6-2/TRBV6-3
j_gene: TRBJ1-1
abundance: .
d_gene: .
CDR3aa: CASSYLQENTEAFF
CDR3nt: TGTGCCAGCAGTTACCTTCAGGAGAACACTGAAGCTTTCTTT

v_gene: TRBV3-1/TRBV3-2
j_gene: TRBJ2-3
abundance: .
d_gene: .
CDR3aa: CASSQGLVTDTQYF
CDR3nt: TGTGCCAGCAGCCAGGGGTTAGTCACAGATACGCAGTATTTT

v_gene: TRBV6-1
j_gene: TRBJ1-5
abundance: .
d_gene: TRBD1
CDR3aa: CASSERGHHQPQHF
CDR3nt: TGTGCCAGCAGTGAAAGGGGGCACCATCAGCCCCAGCATTTT

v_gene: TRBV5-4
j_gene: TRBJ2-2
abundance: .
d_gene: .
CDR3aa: CASSTGPVGTGELFF
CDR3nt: TGTGCCAGCAGCACGGGACCTGTCGGCACCGGGGAGCTGTTTTTT

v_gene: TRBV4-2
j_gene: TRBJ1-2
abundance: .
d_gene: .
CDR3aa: CASSQVGRSSNYGYTF
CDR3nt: TGTGCCAGCAGCCAAGTGGGCAGATCCTCAAACTATGGCTACACCTTC

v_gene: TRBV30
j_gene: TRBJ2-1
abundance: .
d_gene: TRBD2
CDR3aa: CAWSPSGLPNEQFF
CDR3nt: TGTGCCTGGAGTCCTAGCGGCTTGCCCAATGAGCAGTTCTTC

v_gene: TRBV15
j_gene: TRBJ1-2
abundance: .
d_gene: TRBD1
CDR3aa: CATSRDRQGPYTF
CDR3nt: TGTGCCACCAGCAGAGATAGACAGGGCCCCTACACCTTC

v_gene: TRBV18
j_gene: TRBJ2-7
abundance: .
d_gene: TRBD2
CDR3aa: CASSPQVSGGGRSYEQYF
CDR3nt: TGTGCCAGCTCACCACAGGTTTCGGGCGGGGGAAGGTCCTACGAGCAGTACTTC

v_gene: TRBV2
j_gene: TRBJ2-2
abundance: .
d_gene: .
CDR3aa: CASSPGNTGELFF
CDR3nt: TGTGCCAGTAGTCCAGGGAACACCGGGGAGCTGTTTTTT

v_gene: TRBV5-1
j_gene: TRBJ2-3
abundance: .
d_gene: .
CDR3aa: CASNKTGPDTQYF
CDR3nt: TGCGCCAGCAACAAAACAGGGCCAGATACGCAGTATTTT

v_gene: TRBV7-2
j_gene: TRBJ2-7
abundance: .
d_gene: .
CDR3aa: CASSLDWNSYEQYF
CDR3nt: TGTGCCAGCAGCTTAGACTGGAACTCCTACGAGCAGTACTTC

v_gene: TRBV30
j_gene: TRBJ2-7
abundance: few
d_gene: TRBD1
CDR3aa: CAWGQATYEQYF
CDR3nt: TGTGCCTGGGGACAGGCTACCTACGAGCAGTACTTC